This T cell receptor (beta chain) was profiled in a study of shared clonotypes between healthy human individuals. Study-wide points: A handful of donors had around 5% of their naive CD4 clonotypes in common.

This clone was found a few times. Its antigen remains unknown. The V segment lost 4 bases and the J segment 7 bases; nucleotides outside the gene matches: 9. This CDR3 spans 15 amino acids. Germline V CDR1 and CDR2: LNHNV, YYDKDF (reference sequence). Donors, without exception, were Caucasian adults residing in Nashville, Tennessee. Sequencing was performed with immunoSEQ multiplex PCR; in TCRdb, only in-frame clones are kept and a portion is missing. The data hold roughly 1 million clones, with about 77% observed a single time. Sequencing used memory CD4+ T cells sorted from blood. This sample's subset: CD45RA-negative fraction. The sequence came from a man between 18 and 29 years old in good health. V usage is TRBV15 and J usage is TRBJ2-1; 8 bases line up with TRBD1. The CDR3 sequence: CATSNSGQGGNEQFF. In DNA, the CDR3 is TGTGCCACCAGCAACTCAGGACAGGGAGGTAATGAGCAGTTCTTC.